This T cell receptor (beta chain) was identified in a study of early T cells in non-severe SARS-CoV-2 infection. This clonotype was seen many times. Trimming took 3 bases from V and 1 from J, leaving 6 bases between them. This CDR3 is built from 13 residues. The germline gives CDR1 MNHEY, CDR2 SMNVEV (reference sequence). Unique molecular identifiers were attached to individual cDNA molecules. TCRdb re-analysed the 5' RACE reads in MiXCR, keeping a single row per CDR3 protein. The sample lists 32,000 or so distinct CDR3 sequences; about 6.2% were seen once. V usage is TRBV27 and J usage is TRBJ1-1; perhaps TRBD1 as D (5 bases). Source material: whole blood. This receptor was obtained from an adult who was a healthcare worker with PCR-confirmed SARS-CoV-2 infection or an uninfected control (not recorded which). CDR3 sequence: CASSFRGNTEAFF. As DNA, the CDR3 is TGTGCCAGCAGTTTTAGGGGGAACACTGAAGCTTTCTTT.